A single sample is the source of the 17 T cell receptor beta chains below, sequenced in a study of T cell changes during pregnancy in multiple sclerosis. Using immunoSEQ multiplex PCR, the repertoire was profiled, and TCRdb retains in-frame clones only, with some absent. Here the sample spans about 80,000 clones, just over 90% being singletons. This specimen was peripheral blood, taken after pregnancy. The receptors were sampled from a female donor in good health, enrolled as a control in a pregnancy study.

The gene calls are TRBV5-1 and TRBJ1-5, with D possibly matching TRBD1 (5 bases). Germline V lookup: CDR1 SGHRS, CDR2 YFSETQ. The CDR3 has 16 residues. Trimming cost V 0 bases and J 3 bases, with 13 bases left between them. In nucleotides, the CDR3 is TGCGCCAGCAGCTTGGAAGGTGGGGGGAACAATCAGCCCCAGCATTTT. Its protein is CASSLEGGGNNQPQHF.

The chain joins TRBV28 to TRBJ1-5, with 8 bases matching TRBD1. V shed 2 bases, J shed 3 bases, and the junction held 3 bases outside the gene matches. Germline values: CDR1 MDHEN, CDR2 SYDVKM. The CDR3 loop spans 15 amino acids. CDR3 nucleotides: TGTGCCAGCAGTTTAGGGACAGGATACAATCAGCCCCAGCATTTT. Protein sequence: CASSLGTGYNQPQHF.

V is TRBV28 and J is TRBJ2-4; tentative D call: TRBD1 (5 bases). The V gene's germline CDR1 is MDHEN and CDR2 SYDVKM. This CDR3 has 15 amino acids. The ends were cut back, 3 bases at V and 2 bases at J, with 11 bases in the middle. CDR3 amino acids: CASSFVRVTKNIQYF. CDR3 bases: TGTGCCAGCAGTTTCGTCAGGGTAACCAAAAACATTCAGTACTTC.

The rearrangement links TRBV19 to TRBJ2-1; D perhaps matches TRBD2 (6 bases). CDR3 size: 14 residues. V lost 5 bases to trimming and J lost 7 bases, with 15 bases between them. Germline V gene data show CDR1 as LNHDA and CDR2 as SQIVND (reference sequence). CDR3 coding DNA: TGTGCCAGTAGTCTTAGCGGACCTGGGAATGAGCAGTTCTTC. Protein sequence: CASSLSGPGNEQFF.

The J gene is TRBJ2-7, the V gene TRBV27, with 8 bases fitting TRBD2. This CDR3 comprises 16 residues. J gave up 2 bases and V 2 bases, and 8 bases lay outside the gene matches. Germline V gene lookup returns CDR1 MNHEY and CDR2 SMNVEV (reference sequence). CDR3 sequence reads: CASSLGLAGSPYEQYF. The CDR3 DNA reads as TGTGCCAGCAGTTTAGGCCTAGCGGGCTCACCCTACGAGCAGTACTTC.

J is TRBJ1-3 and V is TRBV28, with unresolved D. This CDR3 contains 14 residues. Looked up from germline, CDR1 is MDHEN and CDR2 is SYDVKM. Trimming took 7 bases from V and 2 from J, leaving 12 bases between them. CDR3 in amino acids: CASTEGGTGNTIYF. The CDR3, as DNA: TGTGCCAGCACCGAGGGAGGGACTGGAAACACCATATATTTT.

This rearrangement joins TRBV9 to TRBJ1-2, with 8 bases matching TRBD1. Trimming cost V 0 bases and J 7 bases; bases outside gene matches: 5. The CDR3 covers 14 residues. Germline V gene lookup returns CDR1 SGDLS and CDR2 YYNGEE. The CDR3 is CASSVGQGNVGYTF. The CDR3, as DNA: TGTGCCAGCAGCGTAGGACAGGGGAACGTTGGCTACACCTTC. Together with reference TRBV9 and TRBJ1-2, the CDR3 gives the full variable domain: DSGVTQTPKHLITATGQRVTLRCSPRSGDLSVYWYQQSLDQGLQFLIQYYNGEERAKGNILERFSAQQFPDLHSELNLSSLELGDSALYFCASSVGQGNVGYTFGSGTRLTVV.

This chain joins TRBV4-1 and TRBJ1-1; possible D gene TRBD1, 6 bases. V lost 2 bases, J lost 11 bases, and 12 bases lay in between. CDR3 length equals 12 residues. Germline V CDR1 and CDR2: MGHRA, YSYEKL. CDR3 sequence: CASSQTGTEAFF. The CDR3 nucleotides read TGCGCCAGCAGCCAAACAGGGACGGAGGCTTTCTTT.

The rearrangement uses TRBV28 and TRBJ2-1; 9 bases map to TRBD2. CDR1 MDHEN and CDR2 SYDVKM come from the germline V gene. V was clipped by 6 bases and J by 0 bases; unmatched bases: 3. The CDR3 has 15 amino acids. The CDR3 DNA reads TGTGCCAGCAGGGGTAGCGGGAGCTCCTACAATGAGCAGTTCTTC. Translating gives CASRGSGSSYNEQFF.

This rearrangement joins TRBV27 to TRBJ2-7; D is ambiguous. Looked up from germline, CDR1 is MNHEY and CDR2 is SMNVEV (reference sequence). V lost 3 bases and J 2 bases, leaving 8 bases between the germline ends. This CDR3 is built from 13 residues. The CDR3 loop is CASSLATTYEQYF. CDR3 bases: TGTGCCAGCAGTTTGGCCACTACCTACGAGCAGTACTTC.

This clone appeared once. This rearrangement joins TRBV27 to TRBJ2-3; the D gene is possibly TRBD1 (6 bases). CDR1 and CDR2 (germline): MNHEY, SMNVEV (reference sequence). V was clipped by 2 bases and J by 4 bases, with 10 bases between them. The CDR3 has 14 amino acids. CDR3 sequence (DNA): TGTGCCAGCAGTTTACAGGGGAGCCCAGATACGCAGTATTTT. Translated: CASSLQGSPDTQYF.

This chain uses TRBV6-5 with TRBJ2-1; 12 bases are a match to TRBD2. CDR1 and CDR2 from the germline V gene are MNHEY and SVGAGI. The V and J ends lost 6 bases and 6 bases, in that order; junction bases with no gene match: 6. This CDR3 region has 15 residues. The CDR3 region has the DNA TGTGCCAGCAGCCCCGGACTAGCGGGGTCCAATGAGCAGTTCTTC. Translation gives CASSPGLAGSNEQFF.

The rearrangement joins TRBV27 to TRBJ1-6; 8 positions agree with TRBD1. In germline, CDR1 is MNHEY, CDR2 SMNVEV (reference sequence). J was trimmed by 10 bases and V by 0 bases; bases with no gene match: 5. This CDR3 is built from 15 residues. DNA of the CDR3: TGTGCCAGCAGTTTATCCCGGACAGGGTACTCACCCCTCCACTTT. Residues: CASSLSRTGYSPLHF.

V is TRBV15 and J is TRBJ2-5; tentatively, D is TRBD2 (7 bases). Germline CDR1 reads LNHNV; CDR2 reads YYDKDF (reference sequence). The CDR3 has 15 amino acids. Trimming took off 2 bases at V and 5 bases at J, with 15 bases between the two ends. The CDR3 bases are TGTGCCACCAGCAGAACCCAGGGGCGGGGGGAGACCCAGTACTTC. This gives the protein CATSRTQGRGETQYF.

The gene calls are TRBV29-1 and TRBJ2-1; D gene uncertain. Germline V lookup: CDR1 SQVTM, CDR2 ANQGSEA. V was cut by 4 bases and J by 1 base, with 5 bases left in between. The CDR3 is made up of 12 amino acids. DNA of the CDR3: TGCAGCGTTGCTCGGTCCTACAATGAGCAGTTCTTC. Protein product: CSVARSYNEQFF.

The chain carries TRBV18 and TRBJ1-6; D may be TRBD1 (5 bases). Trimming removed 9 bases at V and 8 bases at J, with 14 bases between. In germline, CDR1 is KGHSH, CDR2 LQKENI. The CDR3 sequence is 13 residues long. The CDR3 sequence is CASTGQGDSPLHF. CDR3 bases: TGTGCCAGTACAGGCCAAGGGGATTCACCCCTCCACTTT.

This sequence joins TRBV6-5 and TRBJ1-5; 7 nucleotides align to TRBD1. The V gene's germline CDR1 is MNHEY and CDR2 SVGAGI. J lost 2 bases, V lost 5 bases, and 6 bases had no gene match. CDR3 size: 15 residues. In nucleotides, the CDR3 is TGTGCCAGCAGTAGGGGGCGCGGTGGCAATCAGCCCCAGCATTTT. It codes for CASSRGRGGNQPQHF.